This note documents a single T cell receptor (beta chain) sequence. Ranging in age from about 6 to 95, the donors were healthy Caucasian individuals from Russia. The entry originates in a study of blood T cells in healthy people across ages. Next came a second PCR, run for about 7 to 12 cycles, which used a sample-barcoded 5' primer along with a J-beta primer mix. Every sample returned 2.5 million or more CDR3-containing paired-end reads. Each CDR3 protein gets one entry after TCRdb re-called the 5' RACE reads with MiXCR. The table includes 800,000 to 950,000 distinct CDR3 sequences, approximately 32% detected once. The sample also formed part of further work on T cells of mothers and their children.

The sample consisted of blood. The source of this sequence is a woman aged 40 to 50 in good health.

The DNA for the CDR3 is TGTGCCAGCAGTTTAATCCCGCACAGTAACGAGGCGGCCAAAAACATTCAGTACTTC. Residues: CASSLIPHSNEAAKNIQYF. This rearrangement joins TRBV27 to TRBJ2-4; D is unclear. V was pared by 2 bases and J by 1 base, with 21 bases between. This CDR3 comprises 19 residues. Germline CDR1 is MNHEY and CDR2 is SMNVEV (reference sequence).